This T cell receptor beta chain was captured by sequencing in a study of cytomegalovirus exposure and HLA in healthy donors. The PCR ran on 60 Vbeta and 13 Jbeta primers. Profiled with immunoSEQ multiplex PCR; TCRdb holds only in-frame clones, not every one. The sample includes roughly 180,000 clones, 70% to 85% of them seen just once. General study findings and limits: When presence/absence was analysed, sequencing depth was taken to be roughly uniform across donors.

CDR1 is SGHDT, CDR2 YYEEEE, per germline. There are 16 residues in the CDR3. V shed 5 bases and J 2 bases; nucleotides not matched to a gene: 9. Concerning this clone: The antigen is unknown.

This TCR was sampled from a man younger than 35 in good health and CMV-seronegative. The sequenced sample was PBMCs. The chain combines TRBV5-6 with TRBJ2-7; 11 nucleotides agree with TRBD2. CDR3 amino acids: CASSSSGTSGPYEQYF. The CDR3 DNA follows: TGTGCCAGCAGTTCCTCCGGGACTAGCGGTCCCTACGAGCAGTACTTC.